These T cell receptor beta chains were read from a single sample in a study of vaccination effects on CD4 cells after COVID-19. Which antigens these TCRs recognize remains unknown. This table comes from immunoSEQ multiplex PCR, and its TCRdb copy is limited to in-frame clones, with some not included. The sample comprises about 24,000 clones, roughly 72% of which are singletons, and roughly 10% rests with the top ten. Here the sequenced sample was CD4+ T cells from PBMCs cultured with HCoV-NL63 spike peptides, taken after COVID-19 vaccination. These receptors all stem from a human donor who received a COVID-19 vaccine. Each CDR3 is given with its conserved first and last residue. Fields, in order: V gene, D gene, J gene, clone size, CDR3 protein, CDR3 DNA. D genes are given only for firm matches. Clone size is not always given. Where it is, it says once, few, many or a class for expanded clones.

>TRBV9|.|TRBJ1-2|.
CASSTQPNLGGYTF
TGTGCCAGCAGCACGCAGCCGAACCTTGGCGGCTACACCTTC
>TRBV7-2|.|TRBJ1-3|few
CASSPFGNTIYF
TGTGCCAGCAGCCCTTTCGGAAACACCATATATTTT
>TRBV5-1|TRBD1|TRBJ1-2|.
CASSTGDRGYGYTF
TGCGCCAGCAGCACAGGGGACAGGGGGTATGGCTACACCTTC
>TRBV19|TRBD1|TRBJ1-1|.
CASSPRDRWKKGHTEAFF
TGTGCCAGTAGTCCCCGGGACAGGTGGAAGAAGGGGCACACTGAAGCTTTCTTT
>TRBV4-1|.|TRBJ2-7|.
CASSGPRNRDLSTYEQYF
TGCGCCAGCAGCGGACCCAGGAACCGGGATCTTTCGACCTACGAGCAGTACTTC
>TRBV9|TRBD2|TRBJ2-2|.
CASSVGIAGYGELFF
TGTGCCAGCAGCGTAGGAATAGCGGGTTACGGGGAGCTGTTTTTT
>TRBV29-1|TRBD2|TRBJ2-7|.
CSVPGTSGSRYEQYF
TGCAGCGTGCCCGGGACTAGCGGGAGTAGGTACGAGCAGTACTTC
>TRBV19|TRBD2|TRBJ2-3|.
CASSFLAGGTDTQYF
TGTGCCAGTAGTTTCCTAGCGGGGGGAACAGATACGCAGTATTTT
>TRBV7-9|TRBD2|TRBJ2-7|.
CASSKGGLAVYEQYF
TGTGCCAGCAGCAAGGGTGGACTAGCGGTTTACGAGCAGTACTTC
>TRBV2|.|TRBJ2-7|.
CASSPDRLREQYF
TGTGCCAGCAGTCCAGACAGGTTGCGAGAGCAGTACTTC
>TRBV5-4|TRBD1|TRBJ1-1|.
CASSHRGTGEAFF
TGTGCCAGCAGTCACAGGGGAACGGGTGAAGCTTTCTTT